One sample yielded the 30 T cell receptor beta chains listed below, sequenced in a study of T-cell reconstitution after alpha-beta-depleted transplantation in children. For TCRbeta, the library was prepared with unique molecular identifiers. TCRdb independently ran MiXCR on the PCR reads; one entry per CDR3 protein. The sample lists approximately 640,000 distinct CDR3 sequences, roughly 17% occurring once. This specimen consisted of PBMCs from the stem cell graft donor, obtained from the stem cell graft. These receptors were taken from a human donor who donated a stem cell graft to a child with acute myeloid leukemia.

The chain couples TRBV7-9 to TRBJ1-1; no definite D call. V was cut by 4 bases and J by 3 bases, with 12 bases left in between. The CDR3 covers 14 residues. Germline values: CDR1 SEHNR, CDR2 FQNEAQ (reference sequence). The CDR3 sequence is CASSSIIRDTEAFF. In DNA form, the CDR3 reads TGTGCCAGCAGCTCCATTATAAGGGACACTGAAGCTTTCTTT.

A few counts support this clonotype. The chain recombines TRBV6-1 with TRBJ1-5; D might be TRBD1 (6 bases). CDR1 and CDR2 (germline): MNHNS, SASEGT. The CDR3 sequence is 13 residues long. Trimming pared 8 bases from V and 9 bases from J, leaving 17 bases between. This CDR3 is CASRTGMPAPQHF. In nucleotides, the CDR3 is TGTGCCAGCCGAACAGGGATGCCGGCGCCCCAGCATTTT.

This clonotype has a count of ten or more. The CDR3 sequence: CSAVVGFGTGELFF. The CDR3 nucleotides read TGCAGTGCCGTGGTGGGCTTCGGCACCGGGGAGCTGTTTTTT. The chain has TRBV20-1 and TRBJ2-2; no clear D. Trimming pared 6 bases from V and 4 bases from J, leaving 15 bases between. CDR3 length equals 14 residues. Germline CDR1 and CDR2: DFQATT and SNEGSKA (reference sequence).

This sequence joins TRBV7-2 and TRBJ2-2, with 8 bases aligning to TRBD1. Trimming cost V 5 bases and J 5 bases; bases outside gene matches: 10. The germline gives CDR1 SGHTA, CDR2 FQGNSA. The CDR3 extends over 16 amino acids. The CDR3 region is CASSRKQGVKTGELFF. CDR3 DNA sequence: TGTGCCAGCAGCCGCAAACAGGGGGTTAAAACCGGGGAGCTGTTTTTT. Full variable domain (outside the CDR3, taken from reference TRBV7-2 and TRBJ2-2): GAGVSQSPSNKVTEKGKDVELRCDPISGHTALYWYRQSLGQGLEFLIYFQGNSAPDKSGLPSDRFSAERTGGSVSTLTIQRTQQEDSAVYLCASSRKQGVKTGELFFGEGSRLTVL.

The V and J genes are TRBV12-3 or TRBV12-4 and TRBJ1-2; 7 positions agree with TRBD1. J was trimmed by 2 bases and V by 5 bases; bases with no gene match: 5. This CDR3 is built from 14 residues. CDR3 loop: CASSTQGRNYGYTF. DNA for the CDR3: TGTGCCAGCAGTACACAGGGGAGGAACTATGGCTACACCTTC.

This clonotype occurred many times. CDR3: CSALQPMNTEAFF. CDR3 nucleotide sequence: TGCAGTGCTCTACAGCCTATGAACACTGAAGCTTTCTTT. The chain is built from TRBV20-1 and TRBJ1-1, with no clear D. The length of the CDR3 is 13 residues. The germline V gene encodes CDR1 DFQATT and CDR2 SNEGSKA (reference sequence). The V and J ends lost 5 bases and 0 bases respectively, with 10 bases between them.

This clonotype was picked up a small number of times. V and J are TRBV29-1 and TRBJ2-2, with D maybe TRBD2 (6 bases). The CDR3 is made up of 12 amino acids. Germline CDR1 SQVTM, CDR2 ANQGSEA. The V gene lost 6 bases and the J gene lost 4 bases, with 9 bases spanning the gap. CDR3 DNA sequence: TGCAGCGTGCAACTAGCCACCGGGGAGCTGTTTTTT. Protein: CSVQLATGELFF.

CDR3 sequence: CASSVHPQGGPQETQYF. The CDR3 DNA reads TGTGCCAGCAGTGTTCACCCGCAGGGAGGACCCCAAGAGACCCAGTACTTC. The V gene is TRBV27, the J gene TRBJ2-5; D possibly corresponds to TRBD2 (6 bases). CDR3 length equals 17 residues. The germline V and J ends were trimmed by 5 bases and 1 base, with 20 bases remaining between them. In germline, CDR1 is MNHEY, CDR2 SMNVEV (reference sequence).

This clonotype was counted ten times or more. The rearrangement uses TRBV11-2 and TRBJ2-2; D is possibly TRBD1 (5 bases). Germline V gene sequence: CDR1 SGHAT, CDR2 FQNNGV. V was shortened by 0 bases and J by 4 bases, with 15 bases between the two germline ends. The CDR3 sequence is 17 residues long. The DNA for the CDR3 is TGTGCCAGCAGCTTAGAAGTGGGGCGCATGACCACCGGGGAGCTGTTTTTT. It translates to CASSLEVGRMTTGELFF.

This clonotype was recorded a few times. One end of the junction is discordant with germline, which a read error may explain. V and J are TRBV7-2 and TRBJ2-7, with D maybe TRBD1 (6 bases). This CDR3 has 16 residues. Germline CDR1 SGHTA, CDR2 FQGNSA. The CDR3 nucleotides are TGTGCCATCAGCTTACAAAGGGGGATAGGGTCCTACGAGCAGTACTTC. Translated, it gives CAISLQRGIGSYEQYF.

V is TRBV5-5 and J is TRBJ1-6, with 8 bases aligning to TRBD1. J gave up 7 bases and V 0 bases, and 3 bases lay outside the gene matches. The CDR3 consists of 15 residues. Germline CDR1 is SGHKS and CDR2 is YYEKEE (reference sequence). CDR3 amino acids: CASSLEGQENSPLHF. DNA for the CDR3: TGTGCCAGCAGCTTGGAGGGACAGGAAAATTCACCCCTCCACTTT.

This clonotype was detected only a few times. The rearrangement joins TRBV12-3 or TRBV12-4 to TRBJ2-4; 8 positions agree with TRBD1. CDR3 length: 18 residues. Unmatched junction bases numbered 13, after V lost 5 bases and J lost 1 base. CDR3 loop: CASSPGQGEGIAKNIQYF. In DNA, the CDR3 is TGTGCCAGCAGTCCCGGACAGGGTGAAGGAATCGCCAAAAACATTCAGTACTTC.

The chain is built from TRBV7-2 and TRBJ1-1; tentative D call: TRBD1 (5 bases). The V gene lost 3 bases and the J gene lost 0 bases, with 17 bases spanning the gap. The germline gives CDR1 SGHTA, CDR2 FQGNSA. This CDR3 comprises 17 residues. This chain's CDR3 is CASSLWGGSTLNTEAFF. The CDR3 region has the DNA TGTGCCAGCAGCTTGTGGGGGGGGTCCACGTTGAACACTGAAGCTTTCTTT.

This clonotype was found many times. This chain links TRBV20-1 with TRBJ1-1; 9 bases are a match to TRBD1. Trimming cost V 5 bases and J 5 bases; bases outside gene matches: 9. The CDR3 sequence is 14 residues long. The V gene's germline CDR1 is DFQATT and CDR2 SNEGSKA (reference sequence). CDR3 bases: TGCAGTGCTCCCGCCCGGGGACAGGGAACTGAAGCTTTCTTT. Protein product: CSAPARGQGTEAFF.

The chain links TRBV7-7 to TRBJ2-2; D unclear. The V end was cut by 4 bases, the J end by 4 bases, with 13 bases between. CDR1 SSHAT and CDR2 FNYEAQ come from the germline V gene (reference sequence). The CDR3 consists of 15 residues. CDR3 loop: CASSYHTPGTGELFF. The CDR3 nucleotides read TGTGCCAGCAGCTATCACACCCCGGGCACCGGGGAGCTGTTTTTT.

V usage is TRBV2 and J usage is TRBJ2-3, with 9 bases aligning to TRBD1. After removal of 6 bases from V and 2 bases from J, the junction contained 6 bases not matched to a gene. This CDR3 has 15 amino acids. CDR1 and CDR2 (germline): SNHLY, FYNNEI. CDR3 amino acids: CASRPDRGYTDTQYF. The CDR3 DNA sequence: TGTGCCAGCAGACCGGACAGGGGATACACAGATACGCAGTATTTT.

This clonotype was observed a few times. Here the CDR3 DNA reads TGCGCCAGCAGCCAAGATGGACAGCAAGAGACCCAGTACTTC. It specifies CASSQDGQQETQYF. The genes are TRBV4-1 and TRBJ2-5, with D perhaps TRBD1 (6 bases). CDR3 length equals 14 residues. Germline loops: CDR1 MGHRA, CDR2 YSYEKL. Trimming took 0 bases from V and 2 from J, leaving 7 bases between them.

The chain recombines TRBV20-1 with TRBJ2-7, with no clear D. This CDR3 contains 10 residues. V shed 8 bases and J shed 4 bases, with 9 bases lying between them. In germline, CDR1 is DFQATT, CDR2 SNEGSKA (reference sequence). The CDR3, as DNA: TGCAGTCCGGGCCGATACGAGCAGTACGTC. Translated: CSPGRYEQYV.

This clonotype was counted a few times. This chain links TRBV11-1 with TRBJ1-5, with a possible D match to TRBD1 (5 bases). The length of the CDR3 is 20 residues. Looked up from germline, CDR1 is SGHAT and CDR2 is FQDESV (reference sequence). Between the trimmed V and J ends, which lost 2 bases and 0 bases, there was a span of 23 bases. CDR3 sequence: CASSLHQLGTASDSNQPQHF. The CDR3 DNA reads TGTGCCAGCAGCTTACACCAACTCGGGACGGCATCCGATAGCAATCAGCCCCAGCATTTT.

This clonotype was detected only a few times. This rearrangement joins TRBV20-1 to TRBJ2-3; 12 nucleotides match TRBD2. The CDR3 has 17 amino acids. The V gene end was trimmed by 3 bases and the J gene end by 2 bases; junction bases not matched to a gene: 9. The germline gives CDR1 DFQATT, CDR2 SNEGSKA (reference sequence). CDR3 nucleotides: TGCAGTGCTAGCTCCCCTCTAGCGGGGGGGCTCACAGATACGCAGTATTTT. It encodes CSASSPLAGGLTDTQYF.

This clonotype was seen a handful of times. The J gene is TRBJ1-4, the V gene TRBV5-1, with a possible D match to TRBD1 (6 bases). Germline values: CDR1 SGHRS, CDR2 YFSETQ. The CDR3 extends over 16 amino acids. V lost 4 bases to trimming and J lost 3 bases, with 16 bases between them. CDR3 DNA sequence: TGCGCCAGCAGCCGGGGGACACCTAGACCTAATGAAAAACTGTTTTTT. Its translation is CASSRGTPRPNEKLFF.

This clonotype was seen ten or more times. The rearrangement links TRBV20-1 to TRBJ2-1; 15 nucleotides align to TRBD2. The CDR3 is made up of 15 amino acids. The V segment lost 5 bases and the J segment 8 bases; nucleotides outside the gene matches: 7. The germline gives CDR1 DFQATT, CDR2 SNEGSKA (reference sequence). CDR3: CSAWTSGGAWDEQFF. The CDR3 DNA is TGCAGTGCTTGGACTAGCGGGGGGGCCTGGGATGAGCAGTTCTTC.

This clonotype was seen many times. The chain uses TRBV20-1 and TRBJ2-2, with 9 bases fitting TRBD2. The V gene end was trimmed by 0 bases and the J gene end by 0 bases; junction bases not matched to a gene: 8. Germline V gives CDR1 DFQATT, CDR2 SNEGSKA (reference sequence). This CDR3 has 18 residues. The CDR3 loop reads CSARDLVAGEPNTGELFF. The CDR3 bases are TGCAGTGCTAGAGATCTTGTAGCGGGGGAACCGAACACCGGGGAGCTGTTTTTT.

This clonotype has at least ten counts. The gene calls are TRBV6-5 and TRBJ1-1, with D perhaps TRBD1 (6 bases). This CDR3 is 13 amino acids long. Trimming cost V 0 bases and J 8 bases, with 10 bases left between them. Looked up from germline, CDR1 is MNHEY and CDR2 is SVGAGI. CDR3 loop: CASSYSGTNEAFF. The CDR3 DNA sequence: TGTGCCAGCAGTTACTCCGGGACAAACGAAGCTTTCTTT.

This clonotype was seen repeatedly, ten times or more. This chain uses TRBV27 with TRBJ2-3; 7 bases match TRBD2. V lost 5 bases to trimming and J lost 3 bases; unmatched junction nucleotides: 5. This CDR3 region has 14 residues. Germline V gene data show CDR1 as MNHEY and CDR2 as SMNVEV (reference sequence). The CDR3, as DNA: TGTGCCAGCAGTCAGCGGGGTTGGACAGATACGCAGTATTTT. Encoded protein: CASSQRGWTDTQYF.

V gene TRBV7-2 combines with J gene TRBJ2-2, with D uncertain. Trimming shortened V by 7 bases and J by 5 bases, and 14 bases separated the two germline ends. CDR3 size: 14 residues. Germline V lookup: CDR1 SGHTA, CDR2 FQGNSA. The CDR3 spells CASNKFEGTGELFF. The CDR3 DNA sequence: TGTGCCAGCAACAAATTCGAAGGGACCGGGGAGCTGTTTTTT.

This clonotype has at least ten counts. The chain combines TRBV15 with TRBJ2-7, with a tentative D call TRBD1 (6 bases). The CDR3 spans 14 residues. With 0 bases removed from V and 3 bases from J, the gap between germline ends came to 9 bases. Germline V gives CDR1 LNHNV, CDR2 YYDKDF (reference sequence). CDR3 nucleotide sequence: TGTGCCACCAGCAGAGATCCCAGGGGCTACGAGCAGTACGTC. Its translation: CATSRDPRGYEQYV.

The chain joins TRBV12-3 or TRBV12-4 to TRBJ2-2, with 8 bases lining up with TRBD2. The CDR3 extends over 16 amino acids. V trimming: 2 bases; J trimming: 4 bases; junction bases outside the gene matches: 6. The CDR3 loop reads CASSLLAGGFTGELFF. The CDR3 DNA reads TGTGCCAGCAGTTTACTCGCGGGGGGTTTCACCGGGGAGCTGTTTTTT.

This clonotype was seen many times. This chain uses TRBV4-3 with TRBJ2-2; 7 nucleotides align to TRBD2. The CDR3 sequence is 15 residues long. V trimming: 1 base; J trimming: 7 bases; junction bases outside the gene matches: 6. The germline V gene has CDR1 LGHNA and CDR2 YSLEER. CDR3 nucleotide sequence: TGCGCCAGCAGCCAAGCTTGGGGGGGTAACGGGGAGCTGTTTTTT. It specifies CASSQAWGGNGELFF.

This chain uses TRBV4-3 with TRBJ2-3, with D perhaps TRBD2 (6 bases). V dropped 1 base and J dropped 0 bases, with 11 bases sitting between them. This CDR3 comprises 16 residues. Germline loops: CDR1 LGHNA, CDR2 YSLEER. The CDR3 here is CASSQARGASTDTQYF. CDR3 coding DNA: TGCGCCAGCAGCCAAGCGCGGGGAGCTAGCACAGATACGCAGTATTTT.